The 25 T cell receptor beta chains given below trace back to one sample, sequenced in a study of control samples from healthy donors and cancer patients. Here immunoSEQ multiplex PCR was the method, and the copy in TCRdb shows in-frame clones only, minus some. The sample contains under 85,000 clones, roughly 87% of which appear only once. Sample: PBMCs. These receptors all stem from a man aged 55 to 70 with colorectal cancer.

The chain couples TRBV6-6 to TRBJ2-7; D could derive from TRBD1 or TRBD2 (7 bases each). CDR1 is MNHNY, CDR2 SVGAGI, per germline (reference sequence). CDR3 length: 14 amino acids. Trimming removed 6 bases at V and 4 bases at J, with 16 bases between. The CDR3 region has the DNA TGTGCCAGCAGCCAGGGGGGGTATGCTTACGAGCAGTACTTC. Protein sequence: CASSQGGYAYEQYF.

The J gene is TRBJ1-1, the V gene TRBV30; D gene ambiguous. Germline assignment: CDR1 GTSNPN and CDR2 SVGIG (reference sequence). Trimming stripped 0 bases from V and 1 base from J, with 6 bases between. There are 13 residues in the CDR3. As DNA, the CDR3 is TGTGCCTGGAGTGTATTAGCGAACACTGAAGCTTTCTTT. It yields the protein CAWSVLANTEAFF.

The genes are TRBV30 and TRBJ2-7, with 7 bases identical to TRBD2. Germline V CDR1 and CDR2: GTSNPN, SVGIG (reference sequence). CDR3 length: 13 amino acids. The V segment lost 3 bases and the J segment 1 base; nucleotides outside the gene matches: 3. CDR3 in DNA: TGTGCCTGGAGCGGGGGGACTTCCTACGAGCAGTACTTC. This codes for CAWSGGTSYEQYF. Filled out from reference TRBV30 and TRBJ2-7, the complete variable domain reads SQTIHQWPATLVQPVGSPLSLECTVEGTSNPNLYWYRQAAGRGLQLLFYSVGIGQISSEVPQNLSASRPQDRQFILSSKKLLLSDSGFYLCAWSGGTSYEQYFGPGTRLTVT.

The rearrangement links TRBV5-1 to TRBJ2-7, with D possibly matching TRBD1 (6 bases). CDR1 and CDR2 (germline): SGHRS, YFSETQ. The CDR3 loop spans 16 amino acids. Trimming took off 1 base at V and 0 bases at J, with 14 bases between the two ends. In DNA form, the CDR3 reads TGCGCCAGCAGCTTGTCCCCAGGGGACATCTCCTACGAGCAGTACTTC. As protein: CASSLSPGDISYEQYF.

V usage is TRBV10-3 and J usage is TRBJ1-1; D is perhaps TRBD1 (5 bases). CDR3 length equals 13 residues. Trimming shortened V by 6 bases and J by 4 bases, and 12 bases separated the two germline ends. Germline CDR1 is ENHRY and CDR2 is SYGVKD. The CDR3 DNA reads TGTGCCATCAGGGGGACGGGTGGCACTGAAGCTTTCTTT. As protein: CAIRGTGGTEAFF.

This CDR3 is CASHISGAYNEQFF. The CDR3 bases are TGTGCCAGTCATATTAGCGGGGCCTACAATGAGCAGTTCTTC. V gene TRBV7-9 combines with J gene TRBJ2-1, with TRBD2 matching over 8 bases. Unmatched junction bases numbered 6, after V lost 9 bases and J lost 2 bases. Germline V gives CDR1 SEHNR, CDR2 FQNEAQ (reference sequence). The CDR3 sequence is 14 residues long.

The J gene is TRBJ2-6, the V gene TRBV5-8; 9 positions match TRBD1. V was pared by 3 bases and J by 2 bases, with 9 bases of the junction left unmatched. CDR1 SGHTS and CDR2 YDEGEE come from the germline V gene. The CDR3 runs to 18 residues. CDR3 protein: CASSSDRGRGTGANVLTF. The CDR3 DNA follows: TGTGCCAGCAGCTCGGACAGGGGTAGGGGAACTGGGGCCAACGTCCTGACTTTC.

This sequence joins TRBV11-2 and TRBJ2-5, with D perhaps TRBD1 (6 bases). Germline CDR1 SGHAT, CDR2 FQNNGV. This CDR3 has 15 amino acids. V gave up 1 base and J gave up 3 bases, with 12 bases separating them. For the CDR3, the DNA is TGTGCCAGCAGCTTAGGTGGGGGCACCGAAGAGACCCAGTACTTC. Protein sequence: CASSLGGGTEETQYF. Using reference TRBV11-2 and TRBJ2-5 for the parts outside the CDR3, the full variable domain is EAGVAQSPRYKIIEKRQSVAFWCNPISGHATLYWYQQILGQGPKLLIQFQNNGVVDDSQLPKDRFSAERLKGVDSTLKIQPAKLEDSAVYLCASSLGGGTEETQYFGPGTRLLVL.

CDR3 protein: CASGFSGGTEAFF. The CDR3 region has the DNA TGTGCTAGTGGTTTTTCCGGCGGCACTGAAGCTTTCTTT. The chain carries TRBV12-5 and TRBJ1-1; D uncertain. Per germline, CDR1 LGHNT and CDR2 FRNRAP. The V end was cut by 3 bases, the J end by 4 bases, with 9 bases between. CDR3 length: 13 amino acids.

This chain uses TRBV2 with TRBJ2-2; D not certain. The V and J ends lost 10 bases and 3 bases respectively, with 9 bases between them. The germline gives CDR1 SNHLY, CDR2 FYNNEI. The CDR3 runs 12 residues. This CDR3 reads CATSSYTGELFF. CDR3 bases: TGTGCCACCAGCAGCTACACCGGGGAGCTGTTTTTT.

V usage is TRBV29-1 and J usage is TRBJ1-1; D is perhaps TRBD1 (6 bases). The V end lost 5 bases, the J end lost 7 bases, and 20 bases lay between the germline ends. CDR1 is SQVTM and CDR2 is ANQGSEA in the germline V gene. The CDR3 runs 14 residues. The DNA of the CDR3 is TGCAGCGTTCCCCGTGAGGGGGAGATAGATGAAGCTTTCTTT. This gives the protein CSVPREGEIDEAFF.

The V gene is TRBV3-1 (or the pseudogene TRBV3-2), the J gene TRBJ2-7; 9 bases are a match to TRBD2. V was pared by 4 bases and J by 0 bases, with 7 bases of the junction left unmatched. CDR3 size: 16 residues. Germline V gene lookup returns CDR1 LGHDT and CDR2 YNNKEL (reference sequence). CDR3 residues: CASSPQAGGLSYEQYF. In nucleotides, the CDR3 is TGTGCCAGCAGCCCTCAAGCGGGGGGCCTCTCCTACGAGCAGTACTTC.

Details on this clone: A junction end diverges from the germline sequence, so it may reflect a read error. The chain couples TRBV3-1 (or the pseudogene TRBV3-2) to TRBJ2-7, with a tentative D call TRBD2 (5 bases). This CDR3 has 14 residues. Germline-derived CDR1 and CDR2 are LGHDT and YNNKEL (reference sequence). DNA for the CDR3: TGTGCCAGCAGCCAAGGCATTTATGGAGAGGGAAGGTCGTTC. Translating gives CASSQGIYGEGRSF.

V and J are TRBV10-3 and TRBJ2-3; perhaps TRBD2 as D (5 bases). V lost 10 bases, J lost 3 bases, and 14 bases lay in between. The CDR3 runs to 13 residues. Germline values: CDR1 ENHRY, CDR2 SYGVKD. CDR3 residues: CATRDSGTDTQYF. CDR3 bases: TGTGCCACCCGGGATTCTGGGACAGATACGCAGTATTTT.

The chain carries TRBV3-1 (or the pseudogene TRBV3-2) and TRBJ1-1; tentatively, D is TRBD1 (5 bases). Germline lookup yields CDR1 LGHDT and CDR2 YNNKEL (reference sequence). Trimming left V 4 bases short and J 5 bases short, with 17 bases between. The CDR3 consists of 15 residues. CDR3 sequence: CASSPRNERGTEAFF. CDR3 in DNA: TGTGCCAGCAGCCCAAGGAATGAGCGGGGGACTGAAGCTTTCTTT.

The chain joins TRBV5-4 to TRBJ2-5; D not resolved. Germline V gene data show CDR1 as SGHNT and CDR2 as YYREEE (reference sequence). The CDR3 runs to 14 residues. With 5 bases removed from V and 2 bases from J, the gap between germline ends came to 13 bases. The CDR3 coding sequence is TGTGCCAGCAGTCCCCCCTGGGCGCAAGAGACCCAGTACTTC. It specifies CASSPPWAQETQYF.

The table lists this clone with a few counts. CDR3 sequence: CASSLWGALGETQYF. For the CDR3, the DNA is TGCGCCAGCAGCTTGTGGGGGGCCCTTGGAGAGACCCAGTACTTC. V gene TRBV5-1 combines with J gene TRBJ2-5; D may correspond to TRBD1 or TRBD2 (6 bases each). The V gene's germline CDR1 is SGHRS and CDR2 YFSETQ. CDR3 length: 15 residues. The V gene lost 1 base and the J gene lost 4 bases, with 14 bases spanning the gap.

The rearrangement joins TRBV6-5 to TRBJ2-5, with TRBD2 matching over 8 bases. Germline CDR1 MNHEY, CDR2 SVGAGI. The length of the CDR3 is 13 residues. V shed 6 bases and J 6 bases; nucleotides not matched to a gene: 6. The CDR3 region has the DNA TGTGCCAGCAGGGGACTAGGCCACCAGACCCAGTACTTC. This gives the protein CASRGLGHQTQYF.

The chain is built from TRBV5-4 and TRBJ2-3, with TRBD1 as a possible D gene (5 bases). Germline assignment: CDR1 SGHNT and CDR2 YYREEE (reference sequence). V shed 3 bases and J shed 4 bases, with 18 bases lying between them. The CDR3 sequence is 16 residues long. The CDR3 here is CASSSVYSWGADTQYF. The CDR3 DNA reads as TGTGCCAGCAGCTCGGTCTACTCGTGGGGCGCAGATACGCAGTATTTT. Based on the CDR3 plus reference TRBV5-4 and TRBJ2-3, the full variable domain is ETGVTQSPTHLIKTRGQQVTLRCSSQSGHNTVSWYQQALGQGPQFIFQYYREEENGRGNFPPRFSGLQFPNYSSELNVNALELDDSALYLCASSSVYSWGADTQYFGPGTRLTVL.

This chain uses TRBV27 with TRBJ2-7; D remains ambiguous. V lost 1 base and J lost 0, with 4 bases in between. Germline CDR1 reads MNHEY; CDR2 reads SMNVEV (reference sequence). The CDR3 sequence is 13 residues long. The CDR3 sequence: CASSLYSSYEQYF. CDR3 in DNA: TGTGCCAGCAGTTTATATAGCTCCTACGAGCAGTACTTC.

The chain carries TRBV6-5 and TRBJ2-7; D might be TRBD1 (6 bases). Germline assignment: CDR1 MNHEY and CDR2 SVGAGI. The CDR3 is made up of 12 amino acids. Between the trimmed V and J ends, which lost 6 bases and 6 bases, there was a span of 12 bases. Here the CDR3 DNA reads TGTGCCAGCAGGACAGGTTCAGGCGAGCAGTACTTC. The encoded protein is CASRTGSGEQYF.

J is TRBJ1-6 and V is TRBV6-5; the match to TRBD1 covers 7 bases. Losses at the gene ends were 2 bases for V and 9 bases for J; bases not matched to a gene: 7. There are 15 residues in the CDR3. Germline CDR1 reads MNHEY; CDR2 reads SVGAGI. The CDR3 region is CASSYLTGRSSPLHF. The CDR3 bases are TGTGCCAGCAGTTACCTGACAGGGAGGAGTTCACCCCTCCACTTT.

The CDR3 here is CASSLTWSTDTQYF. In DNA, the CDR3 is TGTGCCAGCAGCTTGACTTGGAGCACAGATACGCAGTATTTT. The chain carries TRBV6-6 and TRBJ2-3; D remains ambiguous. CDR3 length: 14 residues. V was pared by 6 bases and J by 0 bases, with 10 bases between. The germline V gene has CDR1 MNHNY and CDR2 SVGAGI (reference sequence).

The gene calls are TRBV11-2 and TRBJ1-1; no reliable D call. The V end was cut by 2 bases, the J end by 4 bases, with 8 bases between. The CDR3 is 13 residues long. Germline loops: CDR1 SGHAT, CDR2 FQNNGV. CDR3 in amino acids: CASSLFRGTEAFF. For the CDR3, the DNA is TGTGCCAGCAGCTTATTTCGTGGCACTGAAGCTTTCTTT.

V is TRBV28 and J is TRBJ2-7; no definite D call. This CDR3 has 11 amino acids. V was trimmed by 2 bases and J by 6 bases, leaving 5 bases between them. Germline V gene sequence: CDR1 MDHEN, CDR2 SYDVKM. CDR3 in DNA: TGTGCCAGCAGTTTAGGGTTCGAGCAGTACTTC. It is translated as CASSLGFEQYF.